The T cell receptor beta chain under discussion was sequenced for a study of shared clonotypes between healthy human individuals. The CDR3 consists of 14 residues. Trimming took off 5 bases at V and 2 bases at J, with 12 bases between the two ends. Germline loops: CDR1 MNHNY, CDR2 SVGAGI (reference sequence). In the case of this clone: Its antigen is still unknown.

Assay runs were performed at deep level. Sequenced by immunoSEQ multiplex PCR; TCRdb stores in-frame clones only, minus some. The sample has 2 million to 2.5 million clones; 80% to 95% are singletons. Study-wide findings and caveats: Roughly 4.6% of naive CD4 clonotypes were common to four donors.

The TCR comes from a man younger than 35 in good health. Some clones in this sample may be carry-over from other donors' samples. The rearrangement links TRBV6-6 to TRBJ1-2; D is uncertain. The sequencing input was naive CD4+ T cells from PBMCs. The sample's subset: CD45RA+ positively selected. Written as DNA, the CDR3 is TGTGCCAGCAGTACCCAGCGGGCGAACTATGGCTACACCTTC. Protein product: CASSTQRANYGYTF.